This T cell receptor (beta chain) was sequenced in a study of T cells in Graves' hyperthyroidism and ophthalmopathy. In its sample, this clonotype was seen many times. RNA transcripts yielded amplified TCR beta CDR3 regions. A first-round RT-PCR of the TCR CDR3 used the HTBI primer set. TCRdb analysed the multiplex PCR reads with MiXCR anew, one entry per CDR3 protein. The profile shows some 250,000 distinct CDR3 sequences, 13% to 15% of them singletons. The CDR3 contains 19 residues. Trimming cost V 0 bases and J 2 bases; bases outside gene matches: 16. Germline CDR1 DFQATT, CDR2 SNEGSKA (reference sequence). Diagnoses rested on clinical symptoms, serum thyroxine and TRAb, thyroid ultrasound and orbital computed tomography.

Sequenced: blood. The receptor was isolated from a woman in her 40s with Graves' hyperthyroidism that later progressed to Graves' ophthalmopathy. The chain recombines TRBV20-1 with TRBJ2-3, with TRBD2 matching 8 bases. The CDR3 coding sequence is TGCAGTGCTAGAGACCCACTTCTACCGGGAGGGCCCATCACAGATACGCAGTATTTT. As protein: CSARDPLLPGGPITDTQYF.